Below, 21 T cell receptor beta chains from the same sample are listed, as sequenced in a study of blood T cell repertoires in COVID-19. The table came from immunoSEQ multiplex PCR; TCRdb's copy has only in-frame clones and leaves some out. Of some 670,000 clones in the sample, 75% to 90% were seen once. Material: peripheral blood. These receptors all stem from a woman aged 18-35 years with acute or convalescent COVID-19.

The rearrangement joins TRBV7-2 to TRBJ1-1; a possible D gene is TRBD1 (6 bases). Germline V gene sequence: CDR1 SGHTA, CDR2 FQGNSA. There are 15 residues in the CDR3. Trimming took off 4 bases at V and 4 bases at J, with 16 bases between the two ends. DNA of the CDR3: TGTGCCAGCAGCTCCACGGACAGTGTGAGCACTGAAGCTTTCTTT. Translated: CASSSTDSVSTEAFF.

The V and J genes are TRBV7-2 and TRBJ1-5, with 7 bases fitting TRBD1. This CDR3 contains 15 residues. Trimming cost V 7 bases and J 0 bases; bases outside gene matches: 6. Per germline, CDR1 SGHTA and CDR2 FQGNSA. CDR3: CASKITGDSNQPQHF. DNA of the CDR3: TGTGCCAGCAAGATTACAGGGGATAGCAATCAGCCCCAGCATTTT.

The V and J genes are TRBV9 and TRBJ1-2, with a possible D match to TRBD1 (5 bases). There are 13 residues in the CDR3. V was trimmed by 0 bases and J by 8 bases, leaving 11 bases between them. Germline V gene sequence: CDR1 SGDLS, CDR2 YYNGEE. CDR3 amino acids: CASSVDTGRGYTF. In DNA, the CDR3 is TGTGCCAGCAGCGTAGATACAGGACGGGGCTACACCTTC.

J is TRBJ1-4 and V is TRBV3-1 (or the pseudogene TRBV3-2); D gene ambiguous. The germline gives CDR1 LGHDT, CDR2 YNNKEL (reference sequence). The CDR3 contains 14 residues. Between the trimmed V and J ends, which lost 4 bases and 0 bases, there was a span of 6 bases. The CDR3 reads CASSLATTNEKLFF. The CDR3 DNA follows: TGTGCCAGCAGCCTAGCCACAACTAATGAAAAACTGTTTTTT.

This chain uses TRBV23-1 with TRBJ1-1; the D gene is possibly TRBD1 (6 bases). TRBV23-1 is designated an ORF whose function remains uncertain. The V gene lost 3 bases and the J gene lost 7 bases, with 15 bases spanning the gap. The CDR3 has 14 residues. The CDR3 reads CASSHRFRGIEAFF. In nucleotides, the CDR3 is TGCGCCAGCAGTCACCGCTTCAGGGGAATTGAAGCTTTCTTT.

The chain has TRBV2 and TRBJ1-5; D call uncertain. Germline lookup yields CDR1 SNHLY and CDR2 FYNNEI. This CDR3 comprises 14 residues. V lost 4 bases to trimming and J lost 3 bases, with 10 bases between them. The CDR3 sequence: CASSAPSVNQPQHF. The CDR3 bases are TGTGCCAGCAGTGCCCCGTCCGTCAATCAGCCCCAGCATTTT.

The chain has TRBV19 and TRBJ1-5, with 9 bases identical to TRBD1. The ends lost 6 bases at V and 6 bases at J; junction bases unmatched: 6. This CDR3 comprises 14 residues. The V gene's germline CDR1 is LNHDA and CDR2 SQIVND (reference sequence). CDR3 sequence reads: CASSPTGGSQPQHF. The DNA for the CDR3 is TGTGCCAGTAGCCCTACAGGGGGCAGTCAGCCCCAGCATTTT. The full variable domain, rest sourced from reference TRBV19 and TRBJ1-5, is DGGITQSPKYLFRKEGQNVTLSCEQNLNHDAMYWYRQDPGQGLRLIYYSQIVNDFQKGDIAEGYSVSREKKESFPLTVTSAQKNPTAFYLCASSPTGGSQPQHFGDGTRLSIL.

This clone was picked up one time. The rearrangement links TRBV7-3 to TRBJ2-1; tentative D call: TRBD1 (5 bases). The germline V gene has CDR1 SGHTA and CDR2 FQGTGA. V gave up 5 bases and J gave up 7 bases, with 9 bases separating them. The CDR3 runs to 12 residues. The CDR3 DNA follows: TGTGCCAGCAGCGGCACAGGTAATGAGCAGTTCTTC. This gives the protein CASSGTGNEQFF.

The genes are TRBV24-1 and TRBJ2-2; 8 bases match TRBD1. Germline V gene data show CDR1 as KGHDR and CDR2 as SFDVKD. J was trimmed by 4 bases and V by 0 bases; bases with no gene match: 6. The CDR3 runs to 17 residues. The CDR3 DNA reads TGTGCCACCAGTGATTTGGGGTCAGGGGGCATCACCGGGGAGCTGTTTTTT. Translation: CATSDLGSGGITGELFF.

The V and J genes are TRBV19 and TRBJ1-6; D not certain. The CDR3 extends over 12 amino acids. Deletions cut 3 bases from V and 10 bases from J, with 7 bases between. The germline V gene has CDR1 LNHDA and CDR2 SQIVND (reference sequence). CDR3 bases: TGTGCCAGTAGTATCGGGAGATCACCCCTCCACTTT. Its protein product is CASSIGRSPLHF. Full variable domain (missing parts from reference TRBV19 and TRBJ1-6): DGGITQSPKYLFRKEGQNVTLSCEQNLNHDAMYWYRQDPGQGLRLIYYSQIVNDFQKGDIAEGYSVSREKKESFPLTVTSAQKNPTAFYLCASSIGRSPLHFGNGTRLTVT.

This rearrangement joins TRBV19 to TRBJ1-1, with D unresolved. The CDR3 runs to 13 residues. Trimming cost V 2 bases and J 0 bases, with 4 bases left between them. In germline, CDR1 is LNHDA, CDR2 SQIVND (reference sequence). CDR3 nucleotides: TGTGCCAGTAGTATAACATTGAACACTGAAGCTTTCTTT. It codes for CASSITLNTEAFF.

The chain has TRBV4-1 and TRBJ2-7; maybe TRBD2 (6 bases). V dropped 1 base and J dropped 2 bases, with 15 bases sitting between them. Per the germline V gene, CDR1 is MGHRA and CDR2 is YSYEKL. This CDR3 spans 16 amino acids. The DNA for the CDR3 is TGCGCCAGCAGCCAAGTATGGACGGGAGAAACCTACGAGCAGTACTTC. As protein: CASSQVWTGETYEQYF.

This chain uses TRBV5-4 with TRBJ1-2; 7 nucleotides match TRBD1. The CDR3 is 14 amino acids. Germline lookup yields CDR1 SGHNT and CDR2 YYREEE (reference sequence). Trimming cost V 4 bases and J 2 bases; bases outside gene matches: 5. CDR3 nucleotide sequence: TGTGCCAGCAGCCTCCCGGGACAGAACTATGGCTACACCTTC. It specifies CASSLPGQNYGYTF. Variable domain in full (rest from reference TRBV5-4 and TRBJ1-2): ETGVTQSPTHLIKTRGQQVTLRCSSQSGHNTVSWYQQALGQGPQFIFQYYREEENGRGNFPPRFSGLQFPNYSSELNVNALELDDSALYLCASSLPGQNYGYTFGSGTRLTVV.

The chain recombines TRBV9 with TRBJ2-7, with a tentative D call TRBD1 (5 bases). Germline CDR1 reads SGDLS; CDR2 reads YYNGEE. The CDR3 covers 16 residues. V was cut by 0 bases and J by 5 bases, with 18 bases left in between. This CDR3 is CASSVGRQGSKDEQYF. The DNA for the CDR3 is TGTGCCAGCAGCGTAGGTCGCCAGGGAAGTAAAGACGAGCAGTACTTC.

The V gene is TRBV12-3 or TRBV12-4, the J gene TRBJ1-5; the match to TRBD1 covers 8 bases. Unmatched junction bases numbered 6, after V lost 11 bases and J lost 3 bases. This CDR3 spans 13 amino acids. CDR3 region: CACGQGLNQPQHF. The CDR3 nucleotides are TGTGCCTGTGGACAGGGACTCAATCAGCCCCAGCATTTT.

With regard to this clone: Other DNA sequences in the same sample also yield this CDR3. The J gene is TRBJ2-7, the V gene TRBV6-5; D call uncertain. Trimming shortened V by 4 bases and J by 1 base, and 5 bases separated the two germline ends. Germline CDR1 is MNHEY and CDR2 is SVGAGI. This CDR3 comprises 12 residues. CDR3 nucleotide sequence: TGTGCCAGCAGTTCCCCTTCCTACGAGCAGTACTTC. This sequence encodes CASSSPSYEQYF.

This clone was seen a handful of times. The chain links TRBV19 to TRBJ1-5, with TRBD1 as a possible D gene (6 bases). Trimming left V 1 base short and J 9 bases short, with 16 bases between. The CDR3 totals 15 residues. Germline assignment: CDR1 LNHDA and CDR2 SQIVND (reference sequence). The CDR3, as DNA: TGTGCCAGTAGTATAGCGACCAGGGGATACGGGCCCCAGCATTTT. It specifies CASSIATRGYGPQHF.

The V and J genes are TRBV6-6 and TRBJ1-2; 9 bases line up with TRBD1. Germline CDR1 is MNHNY and CDR2 is SVGAGI (reference sequence). V lost 6 bases to trimming and J lost 4 bases; unmatched junction nucleotides: 12. The CDR3 has 16 amino acids. CDR3 sequence reads: CASRFKPGQGGYGYTF. The CDR3 nucleotides are TGTGCCAGCAGATTCAAACCGGGACAGGGTGGCTATGGCTACACCTTC.

This clone is a singleton in its sample. This chain connects TRBV2 to TRBJ2-7; no definite D call. This CDR3 has 12 amino acids. The germline CDR1 and CDR2 sequences are SNHLY and FYNNEI. Deletions cut 3 bases from V and 6 bases from J, with 9 bases between. CDR3 sequence (DNA): TGTGCCAGCAGTGAGTCCGTCAGCGAGCAGTACTTC. Translated, it gives CASSESVSEQYF.

This sequence joins TRBV7-3 and TRBJ2-6; a possible D gene is TRBD2 (6 bases). Germline V gene lookup returns CDR1 SGHTA and CDR2 FQGTGA. Trimming pared 5 bases from V and 0 bases from J, leaving 11 bases between. This CDR3 contains 16 residues. In DNA, the CDR3 is TGTGCCAGCAGCCAATCCGGGAGCTCTGGGGCCAACGTCCTGACTTTC. As protein: CASSQSGSSGANVLTF.

V gene TRBV27 combines with J gene TRBJ1-2; a weak D match, TRBD1 (5 bases). V dropped 6 bases and J dropped 5 bases, with 25 bases sitting between them. The CDR3 has 17 amino acids. From germline, CDR1 is MNHEY and CDR2 SMNVEV (reference sequence). CDR3 bases: TGTGCCAGCAGCACAGGCTCCAACTTTCCATTTTATTATGGCTACACCTTC. It is translated as CASSTGSNFPFYYGYTF.